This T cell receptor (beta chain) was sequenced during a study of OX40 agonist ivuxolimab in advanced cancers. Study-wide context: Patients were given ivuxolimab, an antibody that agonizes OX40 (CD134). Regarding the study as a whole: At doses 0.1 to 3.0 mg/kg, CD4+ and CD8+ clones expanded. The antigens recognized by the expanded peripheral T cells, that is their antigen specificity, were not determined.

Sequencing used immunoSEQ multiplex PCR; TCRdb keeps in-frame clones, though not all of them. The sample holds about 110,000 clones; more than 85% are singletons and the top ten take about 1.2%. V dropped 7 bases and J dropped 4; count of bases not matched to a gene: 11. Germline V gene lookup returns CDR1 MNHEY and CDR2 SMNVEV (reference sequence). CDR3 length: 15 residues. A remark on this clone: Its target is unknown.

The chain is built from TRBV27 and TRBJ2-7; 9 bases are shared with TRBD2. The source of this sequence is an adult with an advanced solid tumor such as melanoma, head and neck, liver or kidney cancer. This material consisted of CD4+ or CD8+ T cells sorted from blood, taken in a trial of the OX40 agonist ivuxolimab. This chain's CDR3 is CASKASGIGWYEQYF. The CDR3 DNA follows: TGTGCCAGCAAGGCTAGCGGGATCGGTTGGTACGAGCAGTACTTC.